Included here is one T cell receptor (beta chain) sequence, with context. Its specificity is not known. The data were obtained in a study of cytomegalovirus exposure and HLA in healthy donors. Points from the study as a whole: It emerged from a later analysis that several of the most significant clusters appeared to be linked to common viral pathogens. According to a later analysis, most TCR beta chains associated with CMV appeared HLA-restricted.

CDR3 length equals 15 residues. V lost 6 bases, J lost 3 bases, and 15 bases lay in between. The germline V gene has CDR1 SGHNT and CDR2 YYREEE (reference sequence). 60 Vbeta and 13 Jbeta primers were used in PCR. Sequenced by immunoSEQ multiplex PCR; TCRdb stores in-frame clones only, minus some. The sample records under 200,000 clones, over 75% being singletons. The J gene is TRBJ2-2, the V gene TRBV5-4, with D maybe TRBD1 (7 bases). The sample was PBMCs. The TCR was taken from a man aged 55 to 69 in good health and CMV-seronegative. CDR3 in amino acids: CASNRRGPDTGELFF. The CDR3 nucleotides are TGTGCCAGCAACAGGAGGGGGCCCGACACCGGGGAGCTGTTTTTT.